The rows below give T cell receptor beta chains drawn from one sample of a study of CD8+CD57+ T cells in acquired aplastic anemia. One entry per CDR3 protein results from TCRdb running MiXCR on the reads. The sample holds hundreds of thousands of distinct CDR3 sequences, approximately 33% seen once. Sample: sorted CD4+, CD8+, or CD8+CD57+ T cells (not recorded which) from PBMCs. Source of these receptors: a human donor with aplastic anemia. Both conserved end residues are part of each CDR3. Fields, in order: clone size, J gene, D gene, V gene, CDR3 DNA, CDR3 protein. The D gene is left open where the match is weak. For some rows the clone size is stated as once, few or many, or as a class when expanded; others skip it.

many TRBJ2-1 . TRBV7-9 TGTGCCAGCAGCTTCAACAATGAGCAGTTCTTC CASSFNNEQFF
many TRBJ1-6 TRBD1 TRBV10-3 TGTGCCATTACCGGGACAGAATATTCACCCCTCCACTTT CAITGTEYSPLHF
. TRBJ2-7 . TRBV7-2 TGTGCCAGCAGCGTTCTACCGGGACAATACGAGCAGTACTTC CASSVLPGQYEQYF
many TRBJ2-1 . TRBV29-1 TGCAGCGTTGTTGCAGGGAAGTATGAGCAGTTCTTC CSVVAGKYEQFF
. TRBJ1-2 TRBD1 TRBV5-8 TGTGCCAGCAGCTTGAATCAGGGGGTGTATGGCTACACCTTC CASSLNQGVYGYTF
many TRBJ2-2 . TRBV10-3 TGTGCCATCTTTCGGGAGTCCGCCGGGGAGCTGTTTTTT CAIFRESAGELFF
. TRBJ1-2 . TRBV10-1 TGCGCCAGCGTGGGACGCCAGGGAGGGGGCTACACCTTC CASVGRQGGGYTF
. TRBJ2-3 . TRBV20-1 TGCAGTGCTAGTTTGGCCAGGCAGAGTTACGGTACGCAGTATTTT CSASLARQSYGTQYF
. TRBJ2-7 . TRBV29-1 TGCAGCGTTGTTCAGGCTAGCGACTCCTACGAGCAGTACTTC CSVVQASDSYEQYF
. TRBJ2-5 . TRBV15 TGTGCCACCAGCAGCGTTGTCGGTCAGCAAGAGACCCAGTACTTC CATSSVVGQQETQYF
many TRBJ1-1 . TRBV7-6 TGTGCCAGCAGCTCCGGCAGGGGCCGGATCGAAGCTTTCTTT CASSSGRGRIEAFF
many TRBJ1-6 . TRBV5-1 TGCGCCAGCAGCTTGTTTGACCCCAGTTCACCCCTCCACTTT CASSLFDPSSPLHF
. TRBJ1-5 . TRBV10-3 TGTGCCATCAGTGGAGGAGGGCAGCCCCAGCATTTT CAISGGGQPQHF
. TRBJ1-2 TRBD1 TRBV7-3 TGTGCCAGCAGCTTAACCCGCGACAGGGTCTATGGCTACACCTTC CASSLTRDRVYGYTF
. TRBJ1-2 . TRBV15 TGTGCCACCATCAGAGATTTTGTGGATGGCTATAGCTACACCTTC CATIRDFVDGYSYTF